The 8 T cell receptor beta chains presented below share a single source sample, sequenced in a study of a mutant IDH1 vaccine in newly diagnosed glioma. The time point denotes: week 47, end of study. Alongside topical imiquimod, each dose of vaccine comprised 300 ug of mutant IDH1 20-mer peptide. This table comes from immunoSEQ multiplex PCR, and its TCRdb copy is limited to in-frame clones, with some not included. This repertoire shows 90,000 to 100,000 clones, roughly 86% found once; its top ten account for roughly 0.81%. Which antigens these TCRs recognize remains unknown. This specimen consisted of PBMCs, obtained from a glioma patient whose treatment included an IDH1 peptide vaccine. These receptors were collected from a woman aged 50 to 65 with glioma.

The chain uses TRBV4-1 and TRBJ2-1; 12 nucleotides match TRBD2. J gave up 8 bases and V 3 bases, and 5 bases lay outside the gene matches. This CDR3 comprises 15 residues. Germline V lookup: CDR1 MGHRA, CDR2 YSYEKL. The CDR3 DNA reads as TGCGCCAGCAGCCACCTGACTAGCGGGAGAGATGAGCAGTTCTTC. Its translation is CASSHLTSGRDEQFF.

Here the CDR3 DNA reads TGCGCCAGCAGCCAAGCACTCCGGGACCTCAATCAGCCCCAGCATTTT. Its translation is CASSQALRDLNQPQHF. The chain recombines TRBV4-1 with TRBJ1-5, with D tentatively TRBD1 (5 bases). CDR3 length equals 16 residues. V dropped 1 base and J dropped 3 bases, with 13 bases sitting between them. Germline V gene data show CDR1 as MGHRA and CDR2 as YSYEKL.

The chain links TRBV6-6 to TRBJ2-1; 7 bases map to TRBD2. The germline V gene encodes CDR1 MNHNY and CDR2 SVGAGI (reference sequence). V trimming: 10 bases; J trimming: 5 bases; junction bases outside the gene matches: 8. The CDR3 loop spans 13 amino acids. This chain's CDR3 is CATLELANNEQFF. CDR3 sequence (DNA): TGTGCCACCCTCGAACTAGCGAACAATGAGCAGTTCTTC.

The chain couples TRBV28 to TRBJ2-4; D gene uncertain. This CDR3 is built from 18 residues. Trimming stripped 6 bases from V and 1 base from J, with 22 bases between. The germline gives CDR1 MDHEN, CDR2 SYDVKM. CDR3 DNA sequence: TGTGCCAGCAGCCCCAGTGGTTCCCTTGTGGGGGCCAAAAACATTCAGTACTTC. Protein product: CASSPSGSLVGAKNIQYF.

This chain uses TRBV5-8 with TRBJ2-7, with 8 bases identical to TRBD1. J was trimmed by 0 bases and V by 1 base; bases with no gene match: 3. This CDR3 has 15 amino acids. Germline values: CDR1 SGHTS, CDR2 YDEGEE. CDR3 protein: CASSLPGTGSYEQYF. CDR3 nucleotide sequence: TGTGCCAGCAGCTTGCCCGGGACAGGCTCCTACGAGCAGTACTTC.

The CDR3 here is CASSSLGHPNEKLFF. The CDR3 DNA follows: TGTGCCAGCAGTTCGCTCGGACACCCTAATGAAAAACTGTTTTTT. V is TRBV27 and J is TRBJ1-4; possibly TRBD1 for D (5 bases). Germline loops: CDR1 MNHEY, CDR2 SMNVEV (reference sequence). V dropped 4 bases and J dropped 3 bases, with 12 bases sitting between them. The length of the CDR3 is 15 residues.

The rearrangement joins TRBV2 to TRBJ1-6, with 7 positions matching TRBD1. Germline-derived CDR1 and CDR2 are SNHLY and FYNNEI. The trim removed 2 bases at V and 0 bases at J, leaving 7 bases unmatched. The CDR3 is 18 amino acids. CDR3 amino acids: CASSESGQSSSYNSPLHF. The CDR3 nucleotides are TGTGCCAGCAGTGAATCGGGACAGTCCAGCTCCTATAATTCACCCCTCCACTTT.

CDR3 DNA: TGTGCCTGGAGTACGGGGGAAAGGAATCAGCCCCAGCATTTT. Protein: CAWSTGERNQPQHF. This chain connects TRBV30 to TRBJ1-5, with D perhaps TRBD1 (5 bases). The V end was cut by 2 bases, the J end by 4 bases, with 12 bases between. This CDR3 comprises 14 residues. Germline CDR1 and CDR2: GTSNPN and SVGIG (reference sequence).